Reported below is one TCR beta chain. Data came from immunoSEQ multiplex PCR; TCRdb stores just in-frame clones and leaves some out. The table lists more than 80,000 clones, about 87% of them singletons. This sample is drawn from a study of OX40 agonist ivuxolimab in advanced cancers. Source: CD4+ or CD8+ T cells sorted from blood, taken in a trial of the OX40 agonist ivuxolimab. This sequence originates from an adult with an advanced solid tumor such as melanoma, head and neck, liver or kidney cancer.

DNA of the CDR3: TGTGCCAGCAGCTGGGGTTCCCGGGGTGAGCAGTTCTTC. It is translated as CASSWGSRGEQFF. The rearrangement links TRBV5-6 to TRBJ2-1; TRBD2 is a possible D gene (5 bases). There are 13 residues in the CDR3. Germline V lookup: CDR1 SGHDT, CDR2 YYEEEE. The V end lost 3 bases, the J end lost 9 bases, and 13 bases lay between the germline ends. Full variable domain (outside the CDR3, taken from reference TRBV5-6 and TRBJ2-1): DAGVTQSPTHLIKTRGQQVTLRCSPKSGHDTVSWYQQALGQGPQFIFQYYEEEERQRGNFPDRFSGHQFPNYSSELNVNALLLGDSALYLCASSWGSRGEQFFGPGTRLTVL.